The entry below gives a single TCR beta chain sequence along with its context. Its antigen is as yet unknown. Per germline, CDR1 MNHEY and CDR2 SVGAGI. CDR3 length equals 14 residues. Unmatched junction bases numbered 1, after V lost 3 bases and J lost 2 bases. These data belong to a study of blood T cells in healthy people across ages. Study results and limitations: With age, beta diversity per million T cells declined roughly linearly, significantly by about 40. Possibly confounding the expanded clonotype changes was the fact that donor CMV status was unknown.

Sample-barcoded 5' priming and a J-beta primer mix drove a second PCR of roughly 6 to 12 cycles. MiXCR, run by TCRdb on the 5' RACE reads, gives a single entry per CDR3 protein. The repertoire holds about 570,000 distinct CDR3 sequences, with 27% as singletons. The rearrangement joins TRBV6-5 to TRBJ1-2, with 9 positions matching TRBD1. The TCR comes from a woman aged 70-85 years in good health. Source material: blood. CDR3 nucleotide sequence: TGTGCCAGCAGTTATACAGGGGGCAACTATGGCTACACCTTC. Its translation is CASSYTGGNYGYTF.